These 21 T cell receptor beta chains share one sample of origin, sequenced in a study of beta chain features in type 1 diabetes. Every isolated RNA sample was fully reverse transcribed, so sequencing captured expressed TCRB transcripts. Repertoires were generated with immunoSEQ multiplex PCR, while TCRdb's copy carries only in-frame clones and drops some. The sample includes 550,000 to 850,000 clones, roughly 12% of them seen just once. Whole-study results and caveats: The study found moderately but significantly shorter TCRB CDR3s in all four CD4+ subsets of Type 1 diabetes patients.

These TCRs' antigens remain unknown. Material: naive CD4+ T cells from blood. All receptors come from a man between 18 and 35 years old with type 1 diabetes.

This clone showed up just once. CDR3 nucleotides: TGTGCCAGCAGCTTCCCGTGGGGCGGAAACACCATATATTTT. Its protein is CASSFPWGGNTIYF. The chain links TRBV11-2 to TRBJ1-3, with D possibly matching TRBD1 (5 bases). Germline lookup yields CDR1 SGHAT and CDR2 FQNNGV. V lost 3 bases and J lost 4, with 10 bases in between. This CDR3 comprises 14 residues.

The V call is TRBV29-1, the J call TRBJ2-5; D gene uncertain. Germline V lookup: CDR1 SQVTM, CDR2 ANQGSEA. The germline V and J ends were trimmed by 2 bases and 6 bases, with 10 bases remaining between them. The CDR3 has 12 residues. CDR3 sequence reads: CSVEPVAKTQYF. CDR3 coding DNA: TGCAGCGTTGAACCGGTGGCGAAGACCCAGTACTTC.

The CDR3 sequence: CASSLRRAWPNTEAFF. The DNA of the CDR3 is TGTGCCAGCAGCCTCCGCCGGGCCTGGCCGAACACTGAAGCTTTCTTT. The chain carries TRBV7-2 and TRBJ1-1; no firm D call. Trimming cost V 5 bases and J 1 base, with 17 bases left between them. CDR1 SGHTA and CDR2 FQGNSA come from the germline V gene. The CDR3 has 16 amino acids.

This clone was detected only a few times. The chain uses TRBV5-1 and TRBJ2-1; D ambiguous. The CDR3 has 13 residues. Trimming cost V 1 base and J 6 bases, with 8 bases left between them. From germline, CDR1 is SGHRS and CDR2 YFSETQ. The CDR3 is CASSLIWGNEQFF. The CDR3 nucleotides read TGCGCCAGCAGCTTGATTTGGGGCAATGAGCAGTTCTTC.

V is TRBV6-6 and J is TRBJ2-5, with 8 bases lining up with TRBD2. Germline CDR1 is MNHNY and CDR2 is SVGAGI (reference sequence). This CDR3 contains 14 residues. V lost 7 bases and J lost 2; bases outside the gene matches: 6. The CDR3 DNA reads TGTGCCAGCACTTTTACGGGGGGGCAAGAGACCCAGTACTTC. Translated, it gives CASTFTGGQETQYF.

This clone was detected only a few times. The CDR3 DNA follows: TGTGCCAGCAGCTTGGGAGTAGCGGAGACAGATACGCAGTATTTT. It is translated as CASSLGVAETDTQYF. The rearrangement links TRBV5-4 to TRBJ2-3; tentatively, D is TRBD2 (6 bases). Germline V gives CDR1 SGHNT, CDR2 YYREEE (reference sequence). The CDR3 is 15 amino acids. V lost 0 bases and J lost 3, with 11 bases in between.

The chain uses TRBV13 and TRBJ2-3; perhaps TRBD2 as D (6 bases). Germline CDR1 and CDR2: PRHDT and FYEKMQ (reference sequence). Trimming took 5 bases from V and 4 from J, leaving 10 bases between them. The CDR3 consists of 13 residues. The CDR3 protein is CASSGTYADTQYF. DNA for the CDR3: TGTGCCAGCAGCGGGACTTACGCAGATACGCAGTATTTT.

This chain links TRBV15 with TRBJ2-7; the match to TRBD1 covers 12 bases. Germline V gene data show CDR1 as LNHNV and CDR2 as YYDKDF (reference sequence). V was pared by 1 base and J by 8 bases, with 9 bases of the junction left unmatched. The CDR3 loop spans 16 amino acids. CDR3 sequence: CATSRVGVGQGAKQYF. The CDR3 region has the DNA TGTGCCACCAGCAGAGTCGGGGTGGGACAGGGGGCGAAGCAGTACTTC.

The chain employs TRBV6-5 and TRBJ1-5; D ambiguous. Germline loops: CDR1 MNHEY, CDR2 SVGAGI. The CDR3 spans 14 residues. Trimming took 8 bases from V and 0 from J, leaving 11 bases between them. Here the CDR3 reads CASGWTDSNQPQHF. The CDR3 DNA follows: TGTGCCAGCGGTTGGACGGATAGCAATCAGCCCCAGCATTTT.

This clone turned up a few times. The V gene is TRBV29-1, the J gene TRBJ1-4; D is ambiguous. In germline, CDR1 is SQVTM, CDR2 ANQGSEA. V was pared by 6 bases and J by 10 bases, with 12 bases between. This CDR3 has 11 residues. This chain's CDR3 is CSVSSSGKLFF. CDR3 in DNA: TGCAGCGTATCGTCCTCCGGAAAACTGTTTTTT. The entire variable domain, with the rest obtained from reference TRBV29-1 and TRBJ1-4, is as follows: SAVISQKPSRDICQRGTSLTIQCQVDSQVTMMFWYRQQPGQSLTLIATANQGSEATYESGFVIDKFPISRPNLTFSTLTVSNMSPEDSSIYLCSVSSSGKLFFGSGTQLSVL.

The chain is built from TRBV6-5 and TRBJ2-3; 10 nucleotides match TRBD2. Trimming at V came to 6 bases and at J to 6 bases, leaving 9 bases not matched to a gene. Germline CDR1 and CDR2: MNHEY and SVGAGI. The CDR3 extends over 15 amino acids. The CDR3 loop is CASSPSGGAVDTQYF. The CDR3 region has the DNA TGTGCCAGCAGCCCAAGCGGGGGGGCCGTGGATACGCAGTATTTT.

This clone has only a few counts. The CDR3 nucleotides read TGTGCCAGCAGCGTAGAGGGTGTGGCAGGGACCTTCCAAGAGACCCAGTACTTC. It translates to CASSVEGVAGTFQETQYF. The gene calls are TRBV9 and TRBJ2-5, with D perhaps matching TRBD1 or TRBD2 (5 bases each). CDR1 and CDR2 (germline): SGDLS, YYNGEE. With 0 bases removed from V and 1 base from J, the gap between germline ends came to 19 bases. CDR3 size: 18 residues. Using reference TRBV9 and TRBJ2-5 for the parts outside the CDR3, the full variable domain is DSGVTQTPKHLITATGQRVTLRCSPRSGDLSVYWYQQSLDQGLQFLIQYYNGEERAKGNILERFSAQQFPDLHSELNLSSLELGDSALYFCASSVEGVAGTFQETQYFGPGTRLLVL.

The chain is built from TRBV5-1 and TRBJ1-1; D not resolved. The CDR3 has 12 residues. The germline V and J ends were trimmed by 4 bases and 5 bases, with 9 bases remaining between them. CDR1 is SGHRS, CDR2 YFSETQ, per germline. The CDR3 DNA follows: TGCGCCAGCAGCGGCCGATCTACTGAAGCTTTCTTT. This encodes CASSGRSTEAFF. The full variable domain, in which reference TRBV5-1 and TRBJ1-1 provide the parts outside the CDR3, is KAGVTQTPRYLIKTRGQQVTLSCSPISGHRSVSWYQQTPGQGLQFLFEYFSETQRNKGNFPGRFSGRQFSNSRSEMNVSTLELGDSALYLCASSGRSTEAFFGQGTRLTVV.

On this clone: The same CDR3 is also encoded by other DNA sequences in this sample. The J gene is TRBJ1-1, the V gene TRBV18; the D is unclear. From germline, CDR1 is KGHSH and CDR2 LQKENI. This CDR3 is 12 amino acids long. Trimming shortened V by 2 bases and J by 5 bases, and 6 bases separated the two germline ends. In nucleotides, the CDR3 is TGTGCCAGCTCACCAGGGAATACTGAAGCTTTCTTT. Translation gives CASSPGNTEAFF.

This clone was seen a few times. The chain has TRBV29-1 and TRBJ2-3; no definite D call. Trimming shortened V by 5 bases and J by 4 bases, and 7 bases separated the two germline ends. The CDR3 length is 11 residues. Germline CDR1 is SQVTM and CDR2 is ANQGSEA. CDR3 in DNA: TGCAGCGTTCCGGTGCCAGATACGCAGTATTTT. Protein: CSVPVPDTQYF.

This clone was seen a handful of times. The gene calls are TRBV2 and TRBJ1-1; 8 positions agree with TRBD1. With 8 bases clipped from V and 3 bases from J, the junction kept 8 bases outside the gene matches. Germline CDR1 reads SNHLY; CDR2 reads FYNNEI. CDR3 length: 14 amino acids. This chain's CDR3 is CASQGAPEYTEAFF. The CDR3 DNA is TGTGCCAGCCAGGGGGCTCCTGAGTACACTGAAGCTTTCTTT. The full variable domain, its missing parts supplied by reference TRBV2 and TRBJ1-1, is EPEVTQTPSHQVTQMGQEVILRCVPISNHLYFYWYRQILGQKVEFLVSFYNNEISEKSEIFDDQFSVERPDGSNFTLKIRSTKLEDSAMYFCASQGAPEYTEAFFGQGTRLTVV.

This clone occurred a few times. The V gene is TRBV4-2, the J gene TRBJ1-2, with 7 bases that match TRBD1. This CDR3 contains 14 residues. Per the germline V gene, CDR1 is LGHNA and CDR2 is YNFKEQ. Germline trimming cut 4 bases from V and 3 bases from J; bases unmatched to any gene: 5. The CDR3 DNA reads TGTGCCAGCAGCCCGACTCAGGGGGACTATGGCTACACCTTC. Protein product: CASSPTQGDYGYTF.

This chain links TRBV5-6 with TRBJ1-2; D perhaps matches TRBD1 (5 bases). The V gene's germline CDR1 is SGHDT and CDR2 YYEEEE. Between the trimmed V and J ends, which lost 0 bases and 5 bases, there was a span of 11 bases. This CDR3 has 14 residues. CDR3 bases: TGTGCCAGCAGCTTGGCCGGGACCCATTATGGCTACACCTTC. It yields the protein CASSLAGTHYGYTF.

The DNA of the CDR3 is TGTGCCAGCAGGATGTCCCGGGAGGGGGTCACGGAAGCTTTCTTT. Protein product: CASRMSREGVTEAFF. This chain connects TRBV2 to TRBJ1-1; D is perhaps TRBD1 (6 bases). V lost 6 bases to trimming and J lost 8 bases, with 22 bases between them. The CDR3 has 15 residues. Per germline, CDR1 SNHLY and CDR2 FYNNEI.

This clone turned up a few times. CDR3 amino acids: CASHFRSEAFF. The CDR3 bases are TGTGCCAGCCATTTCCGTTCTGAAGCTTTCTTT. V usage is TRBV19 and J usage is TRBJ1-1, with no clear D. The germline CDR1 and CDR2 sequences are LNHDA and SQIVND (reference sequence). This CDR3 comprises 11 residues. V lost 9 bases to trimming and J lost 6 bases, with 11 bases between them.

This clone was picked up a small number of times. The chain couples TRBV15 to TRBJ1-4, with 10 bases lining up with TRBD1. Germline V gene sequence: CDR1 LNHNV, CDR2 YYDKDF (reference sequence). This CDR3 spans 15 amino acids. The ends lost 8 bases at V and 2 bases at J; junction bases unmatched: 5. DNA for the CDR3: TGTGCCACCGGGCGGGGACAGGGGACTAATGAAAAACTGTTTTTT. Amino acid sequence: CATGRGQGTNEKLFF.